This T cell receptor (beta chain) was captured by sequencing in a study of T-cell reconstitution after alpha-beta-depleted transplantation in children. CDR1 is SEHNR, CDR2 FQNEAQ, per germline (reference sequence). The CDR3 totals 13 residues. The V end was cut by 5 bases, the J end by 4 bases, with 6 bases between. Preparation of the TCRbeta library used unique molecular identifiers. In TCRdb, the PCR reads were re-called with MiXCR into one record per CDR3 protein. Of some 300,000 distinct CDR3 sequences listed, under 13% are singletons. Only a few counts were recorded for this clonotype. This receptor was identified in a human donor who donated a stem cell graft to a child with acute lymphoblastic leukemia. The chain joins TRBV7-9 to TRBJ2-6; the D is unclear. Sequenced material: PBMCs from the stem cell graft donor, taken from the stem cell graft. Here the CDR3 DNA reads TGTGCCAGCAGCCCAGCCGGGGCCAACGTCCTGACTTTC. This gives the protein CASSPAGANVLTF.